This T cell receptor beta chain is from a study of shared clonotypes between healthy human individuals. Study as a whole: The donor pool was made up of a couple of women and three men aged 18 to 49.

Germline CDR1 and CDR2: MGHRA and YSYEKL. The ends lost 4 bases at V and 2 bases at J; junction bases unmatched: 5. The CDR3 has 15 residues. TCRdb's copy holds only in-frame clones and misses some; the assay was immunoSEQ multiplex PCR. The sample yields about 470,000 clones, roughly 77% seen once. This clonotype was obtained from a woman in her forties in good health. Some clones in this sample may be carry-over from other donors' samples. The sequenced material came from PBMCs. V gene TRBV4-1 combines with J gene TRBJ1-2; 9 nucleotides agree with TRBD1. The CDR3 DNA reads as TGCGCCAGCAGCCTCCAAACAGGGGGCAACTATGGCTACACCTTC. This translates into CASSLQTGGNYGYTF.